This TCR beta chain appears in the sequencing data of a study of CD8+CD57+ T cells in acquired aplastic anemia. Study at large: An average of roughly 3 ug of DNA was obtained from sorted CD4+ and CD8+ cells. General study results and limits: Patients and controls shared under 30 CD8+ CDR3 sequences, highly expressed in patients.

The CDR3 extends over 13 amino acids. Germline loops: CDR1 LNHDA, CDR2 SQIVND (reference sequence). Using genomic DNA as the template, TCR beta VDJ and CDR3 profiling was carried out. TCRdb re-analysed the reads in MiXCR, keeping a single row per CDR3 protein. The sample yields under 200,000 distinct CDR3 sequences, roughly 48% seen once. With respect to this clonotype: Its antigen is as yet unknown. Compared with germline, one end of the junction differs, possibly owing to a read error.

The receptor was derived from a human donor in good health. This chain links TRBV19 with TRBJ2-1; D not resolved. Material for sequencing was sorted CD4+, CD8+, or CD8+CD57+ T cells (not recorded which) from PBMCs. The CDR3 region is CAGSPRFYNEQFF. The CDR3 DNA sequence: TGTGCCGGTAGTCCTCGTTTCTACAATGAGCAGTTCTTC.